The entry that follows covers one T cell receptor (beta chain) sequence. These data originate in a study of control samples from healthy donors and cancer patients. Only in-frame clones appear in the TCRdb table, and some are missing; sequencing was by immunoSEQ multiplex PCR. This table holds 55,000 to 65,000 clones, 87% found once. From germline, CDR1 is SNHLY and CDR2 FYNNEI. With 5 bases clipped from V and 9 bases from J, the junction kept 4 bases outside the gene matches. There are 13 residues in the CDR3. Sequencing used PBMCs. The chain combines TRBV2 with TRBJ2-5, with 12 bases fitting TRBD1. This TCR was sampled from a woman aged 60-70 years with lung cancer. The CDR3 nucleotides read TGTGCCAGCAGTCAGGGACAGGGGGCCTCCCAGTACTTC. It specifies CASSQGQGASQYF.